Below are 4 T cell receptor beta chains sequenced from a single sample in a study of response to subunit inactivated influenza vaccine. Each CDR3 protein gets one entry after TCRdb re-called the RT-PCR reads with MiXCR. The sample has roughly 550,000 distinct CDR3 sequences; roughly 25% are singletons. The same specimen was also included in a second study, on T cells expressing NK-cell markers. That work states: The TCR beta cDNA came from 5'RACE template switching with UMIs.

The sample was CD4+ T cells sorted from PBMCs, taken 11 to 12 days after vaccination. These TCRs come from a man aged 50-59 years who received an inactivated influenza vaccine.

This clonotype was seen a few times. The chain employs TRBV7-2 and TRBJ1-6; D is ambiguous. V was pared by 7 bases and J by 14 bases, with 15 bases between. Germline assignment: CDR1 SGHTA and CDR2 FQGNSA. This CDR3 comprises 12 residues. CDR3 in amino acids: CASTSNWRTLHF. The CDR3 region has the DNA TGTGCCAGCACCTCAAACTGGCGGACCCTCCACTTT.

The chain is built from TRBV20-1 and TRBJ1-1; D gene uncertain. The CDR3 is made up of 12 amino acids. V lost 6 bases and J lost 1, with 9 bases in between. CDR1 is DFQATT, CDR2 SNEGSKA, per germline (reference sequence). CDR3 amino acids: CSATQTNTEAFF. In DNA form, the CDR3 reads TGCAGTGCAACCCAGACGAACACTGAAGCTTTCTTT.

The V gene is TRBV7-9, the J gene TRBJ2-3, with 8 nucleotides matching TRBD2. CDR1 SEHNR and CDR2 FQNEAQ come from the germline V gene (reference sequence). This CDR3 is 16 amino acids long. With V trimmed by 4 bases and J by 1 base, 7 bases remained unmatched. As DNA, the CDR3 is TGTGCCAGCAGCTCCTTAGCGGGAAGAGGCACAGATACGCAGTATTTT. Its translation: CASSSLAGRGTDTQYF.

This clonotype came up a few times. The chain uses TRBV20-1 and TRBJ2-3, with D unclear. CDR1 DFQATT and CDR2 SNEGSKA come from the germline V gene (reference sequence). V was shortened by 7 bases and J by 1 base, with 18 bases between the two germline ends. This CDR3 is built from 15 residues. Here the CDR3 reads CSGRQRTAGTDTQYF. In DNA form, the CDR3 reads TGCAGTGGAAGGCAGAGAACGGCCGGCACAGATACGCAGTATTTT.